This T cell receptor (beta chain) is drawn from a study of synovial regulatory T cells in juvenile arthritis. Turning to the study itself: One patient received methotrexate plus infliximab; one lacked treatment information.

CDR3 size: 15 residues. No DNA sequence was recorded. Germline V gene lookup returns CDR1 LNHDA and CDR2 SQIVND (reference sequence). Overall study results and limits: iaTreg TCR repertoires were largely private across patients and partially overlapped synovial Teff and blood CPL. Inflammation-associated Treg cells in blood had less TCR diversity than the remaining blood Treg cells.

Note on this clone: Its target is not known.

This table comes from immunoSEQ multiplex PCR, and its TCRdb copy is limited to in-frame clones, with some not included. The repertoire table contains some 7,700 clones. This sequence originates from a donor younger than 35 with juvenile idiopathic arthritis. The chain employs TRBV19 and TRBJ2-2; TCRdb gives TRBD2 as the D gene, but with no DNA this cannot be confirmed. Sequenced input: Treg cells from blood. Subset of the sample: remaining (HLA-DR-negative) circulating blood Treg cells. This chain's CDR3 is CASSSRTTQGGELFF.